This is a list of T cell receptor beta chains from one sample in a study of blood T cell repertoires in COVID-19. TCRdb's table, derived via immunoSEQ multiplex PCR, lists solely in-frame clones and lacks some. This table has about 200,000 clones, 85% to 90% appearing once. Sequencing was performed on peripheral blood. The receptors derive from a woman between 45 and 65 years old with COVID-19, enrolled during active disease. The CDR3 runs from the conserved cysteine through the conserved F or W. The D gene is left open where the match is weak. Some rows have no size entry. The others give once, few or many, or a class for an expanded clone.

>TRBV12-3/TRBV12-4|-|-|TRBJ1-6
CASSSYSPLHF
TGTGCCAGCAGTTCATATTCACCCCTCCACTTT
>TRBV10-3|-|-|TRBJ1-1
CAIRTTAEAFF
TGTGCCATCAGGACGACAGCTGAAGCTTTCTTT
>TRBV5-1|-|-|TRBJ2-2
CATSGVLNTGELFF
TGCGCCACCTCAGGGGTACTTAACACCGGGGAGCTGTTTTTT
>TRBV5-1|few|-|TRBJ2-2
CASSPTGIGIGELFF
TGCGCCAGCAGCCCAACAGGGATCGGGATCGGGGAGCTGTTTTTT
>TRBV28|-|-|TRBJ1-4
CASSLGTSDEKLFF
TGTGCCAGCAGTTTGGGGACAAGTGATGAAAAACTGTTTTTT
>TRBV6-5|-|-|TRBJ2-2
CASSLARETTGELFF
TGTGCCAGCAGCCTTGCTCGTGAAACTACCGGGGAGCTGTTTTTT
>TRBV19|once|TRBD1|TRBJ1-5
CASSPTGDSNQPQHF
TGTGCCAGTAGTCCGACAGGGGATAGCAATCAGCCCCAGCATTTT
>TRBV5-4|-|TRBD1|TRBJ1-2
CASSPRDRGWGNYGYTF
TGTGCCAGCAGCCCCCGGGACAGGGGGTGGGGTAACTATGGCTACACCTTC
>TRBV10-2|-|-|TRBJ2-2
CATRGGALVGELFF
TGCGCCACCAGAGGGGGGGCTTTGGTCGGGGAGCTGTTTTTT
>TRBV9|-|TRBD1|TRBJ1-6
CASSEQGAGSPLHF
TGTGCCAGCAGTGAACAGGGGGCCGGATCACCCCTCCACTTT
>TRBV5-6|-|TRBD1|TRBJ1-3
CASSFPGTGDTIYF
TGTGCCAGCAGCTTCCCCGGGACAGGGGACACCATATATTTT
>TRBV28|-|TRBD1|TRBJ2-4
CASSVQGAQGNIQYF
TGTGCCAGCAGTGTCCAGGGGGCGCAGGGAAACATTCAGTACTTC
>TRBV3-1/TRBV3-2|-|TRBD1|TRBJ1-4
CASSQGGQYEKLFF
TGTGCCAGCAGCCAAGGGGGACAGTATGAAAAACTGTTTTTT
>TRBV2|-|-|TRBJ2-2
CASRLVIGELFF
TGTGCCAGCAGACTAGTGATCGGGGAGCTGTTTTTT
>TRBV30|-|-|TRBJ2-2
CAWSVLGPGELFF
TGTGCCTGGAGTGTACTAGGTCCCGGGGAGCTGTTTTTT
>TRBV12-3/TRBV12-4|-|TRBD1|TRBJ1-1
CASSFRQGEAFF
TGTGCCAGCAGTTTTAGACAGGGGGAAGCTTTCTTT
>TRBV5-4|-|TRBD2|TRBJ2-7
CASSLPSGGAGQYF
TGTGCCAGCAGCCTACCTAGCGGGGGGGCCGGGCAGTACTTC